This T cell receptor (beta chain) stems from a study of cytomegalovirus exposure and HLA in healthy donors. Study results and caveats: Cytomegalovirus-associated status was assigned to some 180 TCR beta chains. Later, an analysis found that TCR clusters from the first cohort tended to co-occur in the 120 validation repertoires. Reports described diagnosis of cytomegalovirus status by the classifier as highly specific and sensitive.

The CDR3 is made up of 14 amino acids. Germline CDR1 and CDR2: PRHDT and FYEKMQ (reference sequence). V was trimmed by 8 bases and J by 5 bases, leaving 19 bases between them. Using immunoSEQ multiplex PCR, the repertoire was profiled, and TCRdb retains in-frame clones only, with some absent. This sample has approximately 150,000 clones, with more than 70% found just once. This clone was recorded once. The antigen is undetermined. The receptor was isolated from a man younger than 45 in good health and CMV-seropositive. What was sequenced was PBMCs. This chain uses TRBV13 with TRBJ2-7; D possibly corresponds to TRBD1 (6 bases). DNA for the CDR3: TGTGCCAGCGCAGGGGACCTTCCGTTGGACGAGCAGTACTTC. Protein sequence: CASAGDLPLDEQYF.